This TCR beta chain appears in the sequencing data of a study of cytomegalovirus exposure and HLA in healthy donors. Concerning this clone itself: Antigen unknown.

Study-wide results and limits: Follow-up analysis found HLA locus-dependent TCR association rates, highest for DRB1 and lowest for HLA-C. Researchers catalogued under 200 TCR beta chains as cytomegalovirus-associated. A link between a missense DCLRE1C variant and TCR beta V- and J-gene trimming emerged from a later analysis.

The primer mix had 60 Vbeta and 13 Jbeta primers. Measured with immunoSEQ multiplex PCR; TCRdb has only the in-frame clones, and not every one. The table records 150,000 to 200,000 clones, nearly 70% of them present only once. This CDR3 has 18 amino acids. Germline values: CDR1 MGHRA, CDR2 YSYEKL. Germline trimming cut 4 bases from V and 5 bases from J; bases unmatched to any gene: 18. The receptor was isolated from a man younger than 40 in good health and CMV-seropositive. The rearrangement uses TRBV4-1 and TRBJ1-2; 8 nucleotides line up with TRBD1. The sequenced sample was PBMCs. The CDR3 reads CASSPQFGRQGHFYGYTF. DNA for the CDR3: TGCGCCAGCAGCCCCCAGTTCGGGAGACAGGGGCATTTTTATGGCTACACCTTC.